This is a list of T cell receptor beta chains from one sample in a study of post-analysis software for immune sequencing data. TCRdb passed the PCR reads through MiXCR, listing each CDR3 protein once. The sample shows roughly 730,000 distinct CDR3 sequences, about 32% of them seen only once. The sequenced material came from blood. The receptors come from a girl between 5 and 17 years old with multiple sclerosis. Each CDR3 is given with its conserved first and last residue. The D gene is left open where the match is weak. For some rows the clone size is stated as once, few or many, or as a class when expanded; others skip it.

D: -; V: TRBV29-1; length: 13; size: few; J: TRBJ1-2; DNA: TGCAGCGTTGGGGGGATACGAAACTATGGCTACACCTTC; CDR3: CSVGGIRNYGYTF
D: -; V: TRBV20-1; length: 15; size: -; J: TRBJ2-5; DNA: TGCAGTGCTAGAGTGCCGCCCAGGGGAAAAGAGACCCAGTACTTC; CDR3: CSARVPPRGKETQYF
D: TRBD1; V: TRBV28; length: 15; size: -; J: TRBJ2-7; DNA: TGTGCCAGCAGCCGATCCGGGACAGGGGTCCACGAGCAGTACTTC; CDR3: CASSRSGTGVHEQYF
D: -; V: TRBV5-1; length: 16; size: -; J: TRBJ2-3; DNA: TGCGCCAGCACCATTGGGAATGGCGGGAGCACAGATACGCAGTATTTT; CDR3: CASTIGNGGSTDTQYF
D: -; V: TRBV27; length: 13; size: once; J: TRBJ2-7; DNA: TGTGCCAGCGGACACCTTGGGGCCTACGAGCAGTACTTC; CDR3: CASGHLGAYEQYF
D: -; V: TRBV29-1; length: 14; size: few; J: TRBJ1-1; DNA: TGCAGCGCCGGCCCTGTGGGGAGTGTCACTGAAGCTTTCTTT; CDR3: CSAGPVGSVTEAFF
D: TRBD1; V: TRBV15; length: 14; size: -; J: TRBJ2-1; DNA: TGTGCCACCAGCATCGGACAGGGGAACAATGAGCAGTTCTTC; CDR3: CATSIGQGNNEQFF
D: TRBD1; V: TRBV27; length: 14; size: -; J: TRBJ2-1; DNA: TGTGCCAGCAGAGGGGGCCTAAAATGGCATGAGCAGTTCTTC; CDR3: CASRGGLKWHEQFF
D: TRBD1; V: TRBV6-2/TRBV6-3; length: 15; size: few; J: TRBJ2-7; DNA: TGTGCCAGCAGTACCCGGACAGGGGGAAACTACGAGCAGTACTTC; CDR3: CASSTRTGGNYEQYF
D: -; V: TRBV20-1; length: 14; size: -; J: TRBJ1-5; DNA: TGCAGTGCGAGATTCCGGGAAACCAATCAGCCCCAGCATTTT; CDR3: CSARFRETNQPQHF
D: TRBD1; V: TRBV10-3; length: 13; size: few; J: TRBJ2-7; DNA: TGTGCCATCAGTTCGGACAGGGGATACGAGCAGTACTTC; CDR3: CAISSDRGYEQYF
D: TRBD2; V: TRBV7-2; length: 18; size: few; J: TRBJ2-1; DNA: TGTGCCAGCAGCTGGCTGCCGGGACTAGCGGGAGGGCCACATGAGCAGTTCTTC; CDR3: CASSWLPGLAGGPHEQFF
D: -; V: TRBV20-1; length: 14; size: few; J: TRBJ2-7; DNA: TGCAGTGCAAAGGCGGGCCCGGGGATCTACGAGCAGTACTTC; CDR3: CSAKAGPGIYEQYF
D: TRBD1; V: TRBV25-1; length: 16; size: few; J: TRBJ1-2; DNA: TGTGCCAGCAGTGAATTGCCGGGCAGGGGGCGCGATGGCTACACCTTC; CDR3: CASSELPGRGRDGYTF
D: -; V: TRBV28; length: 12; size: few; J: TRBJ2-1; DNA: TGTGCCAGCAGACTAGATCAACGTGAGCAGTTCTTC; CDR3: CASRLDQREQFF
D: -; V: TRBV5-6; length: 14; size: -; J: TRBJ1-6; DNA: TGTGCCAGCAAGGATGGGCCGGGGAATTCACCCCTCCACTTT; CDR3: CASKDGPGNSPLHF
D: -; V: TRBV29-1; length: 11; size: -; J: TRBJ2-5; DNA: TGCAGCGTGGGGGTATGGGAGACCCAGTACTTC; CDR3: CSVGVWETQYF
D: -; V: TRBV29-1; length: 15; size: -; J: TRBJ2-4; DNA: TGCAGCGTTGAAGGGCAGAGCTTAGCCAAAAACATTCAGTACTTC; CDR3: CSVEGQSLAKNIQYF
D: -; V: TRBV29-1; length: 14; size: -; J: TRBJ1-3; DNA: TGCAGCGTTGGGCTGGGTCAGGTTGGGAACACCATATATTTT; CDR3: CSVGLGQVGNTIYF
D: -; V: TRBV29-1; length: 12; size: few; J: TRBJ1-1; DNA: TGCAGCGGATCCAGGGAATGGACTGAAGCTTTCTTT; CDR3: CSGSREWTEAFF
D: TRBD1; V: TRBV6-6; length: 14; size: -; J: TRBJ1-4; DNA: TGTGCCAGCAGCGACAGGGCCAGGGATGAAAAACTGTTTTTT; CDR3: CASSDRARDEKLFF
D: -; V: TRBV21-1; length: 17; size: -; J: TRBJ2-5; DNA: TGTGCCAGCAGCATTACAACCGACAGGGCTACACAAGAGACCCAGTACTTC; CDR3: CASSITTDRATQETQYF
D: -; V: TRBV19; length: 20; size: -; J: TRBJ2-1; DNA: TGTGCCAGTAGTAGGGTAGCCGGGGAGAAGGGCTTAGGATCTAACAATGAGCAGTTCTTC; CDR3: CASSRVAGEKGLGSNNEQFF
D: TRBD1; V: TRBV4-3; length: 15; size: few; J: TRBJ2-5; DNA: TGCGCCAGCAGCCCGGGACAGGGGTTTAGGGAGACCCAGTACTTC; CDR3: CASSPGQGFRETQYF
D: -; V: TRBV20-1; length: 16; size: many; J: TRBJ1-2; DNA: TGCAGTGCTAGCGGCAGGGCTGCCACAAACTACTATGGCTACACCTTC; CDR3: CSASGRAATNYYGYTF
D: TRBD2; V: TRBV20-1; length: 14; size: few; J: TRBJ2-5; DNA: TGCAGTGCTTCTACTAGCGGGAGAGAAGAGACCCAGTACTTC; CDR3: CSASTSGREETQYF
D: TRBD2; V: TRBV20-1; length: 17; size: -; J: TRBJ2-3; DNA: TGCAGTGCGGAAACAGGACTAGCGGGAGGACGCACAGATACGCAGTATTTT; CDR3: CSAETGLAGGRTDTQYF
D: TRBD1; V: TRBV6-5; length: 14; size: -; J: TRBJ2-3; DNA: TGTGCCAGCAGGTGGACAGGAAACACAGATACGCAGTATTTT; CDR3: CASRWTGNTDTQYF
D: -; V: TRBV5-1; length: 14; size: few; J: TRBJ1-4; DNA: TGCGCCAGCAGCTCCCCGGACAGCAATGAAAAACTGTTTTTT; CDR3: CASSSPDSNEKLFF
D: TRBD2; V: TRBV7-2; length: 16; size: many; J: TRBJ2-1; DNA: TGTGCCAGCAGCTTAGGGCGACGGGGGGGCCGCTATGAGCAGTTCTTC; CDR3: CASSLGRRGGRYEQFF
D: TRBD1; V: TRBV20-1; length: 12; size: -; J: TRBJ1-2; DNA: TGCAGTGCTAATCGACAGGGCGATGGCTACACCTTC; CDR3: CSANRQGDGYTF
D: -; V: TRBV19; length: 17; size: -; J: TRBJ2-1; DNA: TGTGCCAGTAGTATTACGGGCGGGCGGGACAGCCACAATGAGCAGTTCTTC; CDR3: CASSITGGRDSHNEQFF
D: TRBD1; V: TRBV4-1; length: 16; size: few; J: TRBJ1-2; DNA: TGCGCCAGCAGCCAATCTGGGACAGGGCCTAACTATGGCTACACCTTC; CDR3: CASSQSGTGPNYGYTF
D: -; V: TRBV29-1; length: 15; size: few; J: TRBJ2-2; DNA: TGCAGCGTTGCTTCCATGCTTGGGAACACCGGGGAGCTGTTTTTT; CDR3: CSVASMLGNTGELFF
D: TRBD2; V: TRBV7-9; length: 15; size: -; J: TRBJ2-1; DNA: TGTGCCAGCAGCCCAGGGACTAGCGGGGGTCACGAGCAGTTCTTC; CDR3: CASSPGTSGGHEQFF
D: -; V: TRBV10-3; length: 13; size: -; J: TRBJ2-3; DNA: TGTGCCACCAGACAGGGACTTGGGGATACGCAGTATTTT; CDR3: CATRQGLGDTQYF
D: -; V: TRBV29-1; length: 14; size: -; J: TRBJ2-5; DNA: TGCAGCGTTGAAGATGGGGAGTGGGGGGAGACCCAGTACTTC; CDR3: CSVEDGEWGETQYF
D: TRBD2; V: TRBV12-3/TRBV12-4; length: 15; size: -; J: TRBJ2-1; DNA: TGTGCCAGCAGTTTCGGAGCGGGGGGGCTTGGTGAGCAGTTCTTC; CDR3: CASSFGAGGLGEQFF